The clone carrying this T cell receptor beta chain has a handful of counts. The antigen remains unidentified. The junction departs from germline at one end; a sequencing error may be responsible. A second PCR of about 6 to 12 cycles used a sample-barcoded 5' primer and a J-beta primer mix. Sequencing yielded, for each sample, at least 3 million paired-end reads carrying CDR3. MiXCR was run by TCRdb on the 5' RACE reads, yielding one entry per CDR3 protein. The table includes approximately 2,000,000 distinct CDR3 sequences, around 40% detected once. The sample is drawn from a study of blood T cells in healthy people across ages. The study's findings and limits: Investigators treated diversity estimates from one million T cells as underestimates. Possibly, changes in expanded clonotypes were confounded because donor CMV status was unknown.

Total RNA amounts of at least 6 micrograms were extracted per sample. Input material: blood. The origin of this receptor is a human donor in good health.

The CDR3 bases are TGTGCCAGCAGTTATACGAGGGGGACTAACAATGGCTACACCTTC. This codes for CASSYTRGTNNGYTF. This chain uses TRBV6-2 or TRBV6-3 with TRBJ1-2, with D possibly TRBD1 on 6 matching bases. The CDR3 sequence is 15 residues long. Germline lookup yields CDR1 MNHEY and CDR2 SVGEGT.